This T cell receptor beta chain derives from a study of cytomegalovirus exposure and HLA in healthy donors. Study findings and constraints: The study designated 160 or so TCR beta chains cytomegalovirus-associated. Later analysis associated a missense DCLRE1C variant with TCR beta V- and J-gene trimming. The study had only CMV serostatus as immune exposure information.

The CDR3 totals 15 residues. Germline lookup yields CDR1 MNHNS and CDR2 SASEGT. V dropped 3 bases and J dropped 0 bases, with 9 bases sitting between them. As concerns this clone: Its antigen is still unknown.

With 60 Vbeta and 13 Jbeta primers, the PCR was carried out. As processed by the authors: About 9.9 million of the 60 million to 90 million unique TCR beta chains counted in a later analysis were shared. Clones were read by immunoSEQ multiplex PCR, and TCRdb kept only the in-frame ones, dropping some. D and trimming were read from the DNA, whereas the V and J calls and clone size are those reported in that table. In the table there are about 77,000 clones, approximately 75% of which are singletons. The sequenced material came from PBMCs. J is TRBJ2-1 and V is TRBV6-1; no definite D call. The clonotype originates from a woman aged 40-49 years in good health and CMV-seronegative. This chain's CDR3 is CASSDGYSSYNEQFF. The CDR3 nucleotides read TGTGCCAGCAGTGATGGGTACAGCTCCTACAATGAGCAGTTCTTC.